These 20 T cell receptor beta chains were all obtained from the same sample, sequenced in a study of T cell responses to AZD1222 COVID-19 vaccine. The table came from immunoSEQ multiplex PCR; TCRdb's copy has only in-frame clones and leaves some out. The sample includes about 120,000 clones, 80% to 90% seen only once; the top ten take about 4%. The sample consisted of peripheral blood, taken on day 0 of MenACWY control vaccination. Source of these receptors: an adult in good health.

The chain has TRBV24-1 and TRBJ2-1, with 9 bases lining up with TRBD1. From germline, CDR1 is KGHDR and CDR2 SFDVKD. This CDR3 spans 15 amino acids. Unmatched junction bases numbered 5, after V lost 0 bases and J lost 9 bases. DNA for the CDR3: TGTGCCACCAGTGATTTGAACAGGGGGCTGAGTGAGCAGTTCTTC. Encoded protein: CATSDLNRGLSEQFF.

This chain joins TRBV9 and TRBJ2-7; D unresolved. V was shortened by 0 bases and J by 2 bases, with 15 bases between the two germline ends. The CDR3 loop spans 16 amino acids. In germline, CDR1 is SGDLS, CDR2 YYNGEE. The CDR3 loop is CASSVEAQIGTYEQYF. The CDR3 DNA is TGTGCCAGCAGCGTAGAAGCCCAGATAGGGACCTACGAGCAGTACTTC.

The V and J genes are TRBV2 and TRBJ1-4; 9 bases match TRBD1. Germline values: CDR1 SNHLY, CDR2 FYNNEI. V was pared by 6 bases and J by 5 bases, with 4 bases of the junction left unmatched. The CDR3 is made up of 14 amino acids. The CDR3 coding sequence is TGTGCCAGCAGAGGAGGACAGGGGAATGAAAAACTGTTTTTT. Amino acids: CASRGGQGNEKLFF.

This clone was counted between two and nine times. The rearrangement links TRBV29-1 to TRBJ1-1; D possibly corresponds to TRBD1 (6 bases). In germline, CDR1 is SQVTM, CDR2 ANQGSEA. Trimming took 7 bases from V and 6 from J, leaving 18 bases between them. The CDR3 consists of 13 residues. CDR3 sequence reads: CSAGGQGLAEAFF. The CDR3 DNA follows: TGCAGCGCTGGGGGGCAGGGTTTAGCTGAAGCTTTCTTT.

The V gene is TRBV4-3, the J gene TRBJ1-2; perhaps TRBD1 as D (5 bases). Trimming shortened V by 0 bases and J by 0 bases, and 8 bases separated the two germline ends. Per germline, CDR1 LGHNA and CDR2 YSLEER. CDR3 length: 15 amino acids. CDR3 nucleotide sequence: TGCGCCAGCAGCCAAGATTGGGGCACTAACTATGGCTACACCTTC. Amino acid sequence: CASSQDWGTNYGYTF.

This chain connects TRBV7-7 to TRBJ2-7; TRBD1 matches 8 bases. Germline V gene sequence: CDR1 SSHAT, CDR2 FNYEAQ (reference sequence). The CDR3 contains 15 residues. V was pared by 4 bases and J by 5 bases, with 10 bases of the junction left unmatched. The CDR3 DNA reads as TGTGCCAGCAGCTCGGTCGGACAGGGTGAGAACGAGCAGTACTTC. This sequence encodes CASSSVGQGENEQYF.

The V gene is TRBV4-3, the J gene TRBJ2-7; no clear D. The length of the CDR3 is 13 residues. V dropped 0 bases and J dropped 3 bases, with 6 bases sitting between them. Germline V gene lookup returns CDR1 LGHNA and CDR2 YSLEER. CDR3 residues: CASSQDRYYEQYF. For the CDR3, the DNA is TGCGCCAGCAGCCAAGACAGGTACTACGAGCAGTACTTC.

V and J are TRBV2 and TRBJ2-3; either TRBD1 or TRBD2 may supply D (5 bases each). The CDR3 is 14 residues long. Trimming left V 5 bases short and J 0 bases short, with 9 bases between. Germline loops: CDR1 SNHLY, CDR2 FYNNEI. This CDR3 reads CASSRRDSTDTQYF. CDR3 coding DNA: TGTGCCAGCAGTCGCCGGGACAGCACAGATACGCAGTATTTT.

The table lists this clone with a few counts. The chain is built from TRBV27 and TRBJ2-4; the D call may be TRBD1 or TRBD2 (5 bases each). Trimming shortened V by 0 bases and J by 0 bases, and 9 bases separated the two germline ends. Germline CDR1 MNHEY, CDR2 SMNVEV (reference sequence). This CDR3 is 16 amino acids long. The DNA of the CDR3 is TGTGCCAGCAGTTTATCAGTGGGGGTAGCCAAAAACATTCAGTACTTC. The encoded protein is CASSLSVGVAKNIQYF.

J is TRBJ2-5 and V is TRBV7-3, with D uncertain. The ends were cut back, 5 bases at V and 5 bases at J, with 9 bases in the middle. CDR1 and CDR2 from the germline V gene are SGHTA and FQGTGA. The CDR3 runs 12 residues. For the CDR3, the DNA is TGTGCCAGCAGCCCTGACGCGGAGACCCAGTACTTC. It encodes CASSPDAETQYF.

The V call is TRBV2, the J call TRBJ1-3, with 7 bases matching TRBD1. V lost 8 bases to trimming and J lost 2 bases; unmatched junction nucleotides: 9. The CDR3 is made up of 15 amino acids. In germline, CDR1 is SNHLY, CDR2 FYNNEI. The CDR3 loop reads CASAGQAIPGNTIYF. CDR3 DNA sequence: TGTGCCAGCGCAGGACAGGCGATTCCTGGAAACACCATATATTTT.

V gene TRBV18 combines with J gene TRBJ2-1; 7 nucleotides align to TRBD2. Germline CDR1 KGHSH, CDR2 LQKENI. The J segment lost 3 bases and the V segment lost 2 bases, leaving 4 bases of the junction unmatched. This CDR3 is 15 amino acids long. Written as DNA, the CDR3 is TGTGCCAGCTCACCATACAGCGGGGACTACAATGAGCAGTTCTTC. Protein: CASSPYSGDYNEQFF.

A note on this clone: Other DNA sequences in the same sample also yield this CDR3. The gene calls are TRBV20-1 and TRBJ2-7, with D hard to call. The CDR3 loop spans 10 amino acids. The V end lost 5 bases, the J end lost 3 bases, and 5 bases lay between the germline ends. Germline-derived CDR1 and CDR2 are DFQATT and SNEGSKA (reference sequence). Here the CDR3 DNA reads TGCAGTGCTCAAGGCTACGAGCAGTACTTC. Translating gives CSAQGYEQYF.

This chain joins TRBV5-4 and TRBJ2-7, with 7 bases that match TRBD1. The CDR3 covers 14 residues. The V segment lost 7 bases and the J segment 5 bases; nucleotides outside the gene matches: 12. The V gene's germline CDR1 is SGHNT and CDR2 YYREEE (reference sequence). The CDR3 reads CASRDGSTGNEQYF. CDR3 coding DNA: TGTGCCAGCCGAGACGGGTCGACAGGGAACGAGCAGTACTTC.

This sequence joins TRBV7-6 and TRBJ1-4; D might be TRBD1 (6 bases). CDR1 SGHVS and CDR2 FNYEAQ come from the germline V gene. With 5 bases removed from V and 5 bases from J, the gap between germline ends came to 21 bases. The length of the CDR3 is 17 residues. The DNA for the CDR3 is TGTGCCAGCAGCCAGCGACGGGGGACACCAAACAATGAAAAACTGTTTTTT. Amino acids: CASSQRRGTPNNEKLFF.

J is TRBJ1-3 and V is TRBV6-5; tentatively, D is TRBD1 (6 bases). Trimming removed 10 bases at V and 0 bases at J, with 13 bases between. CDR3 length: 14 residues. Germline-derived CDR1 and CDR2 are MNHEY and SVGAGI. The CDR3 sequence: CATCEGGSGNTIYF. CDR3 in DNA: TGTGCCACTTGCGAGGGGGGCTCTGGAAACACCATATATTTT.

The chain carries TRBV2 and TRBJ2-7; D is possibly TRBD1 (6 bases). This CDR3 spans 14 amino acids. Per the germline V gene, CDR1 is SNHLY and CDR2 is FYNNEI. V was clipped by 8 bases and J by 4 bases, with 18 bases between them. The CDR3 DNA follows: TGTGCCAGCCAATATACAGGGAGCGGTTACGAGCAGTACTTC. Translation gives CASQYTGSGYEQYF.

The rearrangement links TRBV7-6 to TRBJ2-3; D is perhaps TRBD2 (5 bases). Trimming took 5 bases from V and 5 from J, leaving 14 bases between them. CDR1 and CDR2 from the germline V gene are SGHVS and FNYEAQ. The CDR3 is made up of 14 amino acids. CDR3 nucleotides: TGTGCCAGCAGCCCACTCGCGGGTAGAGATACGCAGTATTTT. Protein: CASSPLAGRDTQYF.

This clone was found once. The CDR3 DNA follows: TGTGCCACCAGTGACTCCGACGCCGACTCCTACAATGAGCAGTTCTTC. Amino acid sequence: CATSDSDADSYNEQFF. This rearrangement joins TRBV24-1 to TRBJ2-1; D call uncertain. Trimming took off 4 bases at V and 0 bases at J, with 12 bases between the two ends. The CDR3 covers 16 residues. CDR1 and CDR2 (germline): KGHDR, SFDVKD.

The chain links TRBV5-1 to TRBJ2-7; tentatively, D is TRBD1 (6 bases). Germline-derived CDR1 and CDR2 are SGHRS and YFSETQ. The CDR3 extends over 14 amino acids. V was trimmed by 4 bases and J by 7 bases, leaving 18 bases between them. This chain's CDR3 is CASSDRDTPREQYF. The CDR3 DNA sequence: TGCGCCAGCAGCGACCGGGACACCCCTAGGGAGCAGTACTTC.